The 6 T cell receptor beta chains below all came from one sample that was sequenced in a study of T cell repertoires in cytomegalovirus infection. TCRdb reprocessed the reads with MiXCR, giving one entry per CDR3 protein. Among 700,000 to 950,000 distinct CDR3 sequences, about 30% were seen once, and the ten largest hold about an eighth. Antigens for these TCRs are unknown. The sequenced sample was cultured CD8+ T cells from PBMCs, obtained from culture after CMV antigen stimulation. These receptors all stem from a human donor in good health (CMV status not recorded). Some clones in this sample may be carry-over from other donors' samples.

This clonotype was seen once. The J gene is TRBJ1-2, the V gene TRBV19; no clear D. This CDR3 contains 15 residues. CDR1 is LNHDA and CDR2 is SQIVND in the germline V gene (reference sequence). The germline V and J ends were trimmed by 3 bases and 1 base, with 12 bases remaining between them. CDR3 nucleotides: TGTGCCAGTAGTATTGCCCCCAGACTTAACTATGGCTACACCTTC. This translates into CASSIAPRLNYGYTF.

CDR3 coding DNA: TGTGCCATCAAAGGGGTCTCCACCGCTGGCACAGATACGCAGTATTTT. The encoded protein is CAIKGVSTAGTDTQYF. The chain is built from TRBV10-3 and TRBJ2-3; TRBD1 is a possible D gene (5 bases). The CDR3 spans 16 residues. In germline, CDR1 is ENHRY, CDR2 SYGVKD. The V end lost 7 bases, the J end lost 1 base, and 18 bases lay between the germline ends.

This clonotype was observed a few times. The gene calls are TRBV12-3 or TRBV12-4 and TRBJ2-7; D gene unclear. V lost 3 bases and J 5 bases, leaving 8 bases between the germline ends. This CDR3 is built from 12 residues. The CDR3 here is CASSFSRNEQYF. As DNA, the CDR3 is TGTGCCAGCAGTTTTAGCCGGAACGAGCAGTACTTC.

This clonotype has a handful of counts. CDR3 residues: CASSLDYGSTEKLFF. CDR3 coding DNA: TGTGCCAGCAGTTTAGATTATGGCAGTACTGAAAAACTGTTTTTT. The chain uses TRBV12-3 or TRBV12-4 and TRBJ1-4; D gene unclear. V was trimmed by 1 base and J by 7 bases, leaving 13 bases between them. This CDR3 has 15 amino acids.

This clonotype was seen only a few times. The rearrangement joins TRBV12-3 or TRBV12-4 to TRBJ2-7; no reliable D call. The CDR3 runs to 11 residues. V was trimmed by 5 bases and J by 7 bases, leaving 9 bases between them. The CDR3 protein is CASSAGGEQYF. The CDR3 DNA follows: TGTGCCAGCAGTGCCGGTGGGGAGCAGTACTTC.

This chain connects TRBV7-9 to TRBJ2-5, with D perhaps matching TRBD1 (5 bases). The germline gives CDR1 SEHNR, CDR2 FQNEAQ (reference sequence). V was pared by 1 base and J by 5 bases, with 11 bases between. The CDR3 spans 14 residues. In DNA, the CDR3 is TGTGCCAGCAGCTTAGTTCGGGCAGGGGAGACCCAGTACTTC. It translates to CASSLVRAGETQYF.